This T cell receptor (beta chain) appears in the sequencing data of a study of shared clonotypes between healthy human individuals. Data came from immunoSEQ multiplex PCR; TCRdb stores just in-frame clones and leaves some out. This table has over 2 million clones, approximately 94% appearing once. Naive CD8 cells lacked CD45RO and underwent positive selection for CCR7, leaving out terminally differentiated effector memory CD45RA+ cells. This CDR3 contains 15 residues. After removal of 2 bases from V and 2 bases from J, the junction contained 4 bases not matched to a gene. Germline values: CDR1 SGHDT, CDR2 YYEEEE.

The clonotype comes from a man younger than 35 in good health. The chain has TRBV5-6 and TRBJ2-5; 9 bases are shared with TRBD1. Sequencing was performed on naive CD8+ T cells sorted from blood. CDR3 nucleotide sequence: TGTGCCAGCAGCTTTTGGGGACAGGGACAAGAGACCCAGTACTTC. It translates to CASSFWGQGQETQYF.